These 15 T cell receptor beta chains were all obtained from the same sample, sequenced in a study of blood T cell repertoires in COVID-19. Here immunoSEQ multiplex PCR was the method, and the copy in TCRdb shows in-frame clones only, minus some. The table records 120,000 or so clones, around 74% of them present only once. The sample consisted of peripheral blood. These receptor sequences come from a man aged 60-69 years with acute or convalescent COVID-19.

The chain recombines TRBV12-5 with TRBJ2-1; 7 positions agree with TRBD1. This CDR3 contains 14 residues. V shed 6 bases and J 4 bases; nucleotides not matched to a gene: 6. Per germline, CDR1 LGHNT and CDR2 FRNRAP. CDR3: CASGTPGQYNEQFF. DNA for the CDR3: TGTGCTAGTGGCACACCGGGACAGTACAATGAGCAGTTCTTC.

The chain combines TRBV27 with TRBJ1-6; D gene uncertain. The CDR3 contains 16 residues. Germline values: CDR1 MNHEY, CDR2 SMNVEV (reference sequence). Trimming removed 5 bases at V and 0 bases at J, with 11 bases between. CDR3 amino acids: CASSTQQSSYNSPLHF. In nucleotides, the CDR3 is TGTGCCAGCAGTACGCAACAGAGCTCCTATAATTCACCCCTCCACTTT.

This sequence joins TRBV28 and TRBJ2-7; a possible D gene is TRBD2 (6 bases). The CDR3 has 15 residues. The germline V and J ends were trimmed by 7 bases and 0 bases, with 16 bases remaining between them. Germline CDR1 reads MDHEN; CDR2 reads SYDVKM. The CDR3 here is CASTPGGTSSYEQYF. CDR3 DNA sequence: TGTGCCAGCACCCCCGGCGGGACCAGCTCCTACGAGCAGTACTTC.

A note on this clone: The junction shows a germline mismatch at one end, possibly a read error. This chain joins TRBV6-5 and TRBJ1-5, with D unresolved. The germline V gene encodes CDR1 MNHEY and CDR2 SVGAGI. This CDR3 has 13 amino acids. The CDR3 nucleotides read TGTGCCAGCAGCCATGATAGCAATCAACCCCAGCATTTT. As protein: CASSHDSNQPQHF.

This clone was observed a few times. This chain joins TRBV5-1 and TRBJ1-2, with 8 bases that match TRBD1. V lost 5 bases and J lost 4; bases outside the gene matches: 7. This CDR3 region has 14 residues. The germline CDR1 and CDR2 sequences are SGHRS and YFSETQ. CDR3 residues: CASSSDREVYGYTF. In DNA form, the CDR3 reads TGCGCCAGCAGTTCGGACAGGGAGGTCTATGGCTACACCTTC.

This chain links TRBV6-6 with TRBJ2-7, with TRBD1 matching 7 bases. The germline V gene encodes CDR1 MNHNY and CDR2 SVGAGI (reference sequence). Trimming took 10 bases from V and 3 from J; bases not matched to a gene: 9. This CDR3 is built from 13 residues. DNA of the CDR3: TGTGCCACCTCCCAACCAGGGGGCTACGAGCAGTACTTC. Translated, it gives CATSQPGGYEQYF.

This clone was recorded a few times. The CDR3 loop is CASSQGLAGAGELFF. The CDR3 DNA reads TGCGCCAGCAGCCAGGGACTAGCGGGTGCCGGGGAGCTGTTTTTT. The chain links TRBV4-1 to TRBJ2-2; 12 bases match TRBD2. The CDR3 is 15 amino acids. Germline V gene data show CDR1 as MGHRA and CDR2 as YSYEKL. The J segment lost 6 bases and the V segment lost 3 bases, leaving 2 bases of the junction unmatched.

This clone was observed many times. The chain combines TRBV5-1 with TRBJ1-2; no definite D call. Germline V lookup: CDR1 SGHRS, CDR2 YFSETQ. The CDR3 contains 15 residues. The ends were cut back, 0 bases at V and 7 bases at J, with 16 bases in the middle. CDR3 DNA sequence: TGCGCCAGCAGCTTGGAAAAGGCAGGTTTGGGTGGCTACACCTTC. Residues: CASSLEKAGLGGYTF.

V gene TRBV19 combines with J gene TRBJ1-5; D gene ambiguous. The CDR3 totals 16 residues. The germline V gene encodes CDR1 LNHDA and CDR2 SQIVND (reference sequence). Trimming pared 2 bases from V and 4 bases from J, leaving 15 bases between. The CDR3 sequence: CASSIQKVTVNQPQHF. DNA of the CDR3: TGTGCCAGTAGTATACAAAAGGTAACAGTGAATCAGCCCCAGCATTTT.

The J gene is TRBJ2-1, the V gene TRBV29-1; 11 bases agree with TRBD1. Germline assignment: CDR1 SQVTM and CDR2 ANQGSEA. Unmatched junction bases numbered 7, after V lost 1 base and J lost 5 bases. This CDR3 comprises 16 residues. Here the CDR3 reads CSVEVRDRGYNNEQFF. DNA of the CDR3: TGCAGCGTTGAAGTACGGGACAGGGGGTATAACAATGAGCAGTTCTTC.

This clone was recorded a few times. Different DNA sequences within this sample yield the same CDR3. This rearrangement joins TRBV19 to TRBJ1-1; D not resolved. CDR3 length: 12 amino acids. The germline gives CDR1 LNHDA, CDR2 SQIVND (reference sequence). The V and J ends lost 9 bases and 1 base respectively, with 9 bases between them. This chain's CDR3 is CASSGRNTEAFF. The CDR3 DNA reads as TGTGCCAGCTCGGGAAGGAACACTGAAGCTTTCTTT.

This clone appeared a single time. The chain is built from TRBV29-1 and TRBJ2-1; D may be TRBD2 (6 bases). There are 14 residues in the CDR3. CDR1 is SQVTM, CDR2 ANQGSEA, per germline. The germline V and J ends were trimmed by 2 bases and 10 bases, with 18 bases remaining between them. DNA for the CDR3: TGCAGCGTTGAAAGCCCCTTTAGCGGCCAAGAGCAGTTCTTC. As protein: CSVESPFSGQEQFF.

The CDR3 DNA sequence: TGTGCCAGCACTAAAGGACAGGGGGCAGGGACTGAAGCTTTCTTT. Translated, it gives CASTKGQGAGTEAFF. V is TRBV6-5 and J is TRBJ1-1; 11 bases fit TRBD1. CDR3 length: 15 residues. Unmatched junction bases numbered 9, after V lost 7 bases and J lost 5 bases. Germline assignment: CDR1 MNHEY and CDR2 SVGAGI.

The chain links TRBV24-1 to TRBJ2-5, with 9 bases that match TRBD1. There are 16 residues in the CDR3. CDR1 and CDR2 (germline): KGHDR, SFDVKD. V gave up 1 base and J gave up 2 bases; unmatched junction bases: 4. CDR3 DNA sequence: TGTGCCACCAGTGATTTACGGGACAGGGATCAAGAGACCCAGTACTTC. Protein: CATSDLRDRDQETQYF.

The chain joins TRBV27 to TRBJ1-1; D is perhaps TRBD1 (6 bases). The V and J ends lost 5 bases and 2 bases respectively, with 9 bases between them. The length of the CDR3 is 13 residues. The germline gives CDR1 MNHEY, CDR2 SMNVEV (reference sequence). CDR3 sequence: CASSEQGNTEAFF. The CDR3 coding sequence is TGTGCCAGCAGTGAACAGGGTAACACTGAAGCTTTCTTT.